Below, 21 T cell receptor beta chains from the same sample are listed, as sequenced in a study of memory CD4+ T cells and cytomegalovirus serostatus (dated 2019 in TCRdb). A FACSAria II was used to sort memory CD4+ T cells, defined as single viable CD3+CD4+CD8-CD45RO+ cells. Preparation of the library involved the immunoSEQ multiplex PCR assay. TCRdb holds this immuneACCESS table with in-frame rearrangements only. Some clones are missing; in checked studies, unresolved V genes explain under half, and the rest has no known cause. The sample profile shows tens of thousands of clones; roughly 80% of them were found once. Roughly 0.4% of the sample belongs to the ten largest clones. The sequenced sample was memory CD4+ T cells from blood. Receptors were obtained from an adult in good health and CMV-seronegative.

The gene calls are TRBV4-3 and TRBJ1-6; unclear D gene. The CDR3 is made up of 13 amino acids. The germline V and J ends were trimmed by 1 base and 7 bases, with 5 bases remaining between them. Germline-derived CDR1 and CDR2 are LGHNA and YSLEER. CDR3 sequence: CASSQAWNSPLHF. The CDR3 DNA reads TGCGCCAGCAGCCAAGCTTGGAATTCACCCCTCCACTTT.

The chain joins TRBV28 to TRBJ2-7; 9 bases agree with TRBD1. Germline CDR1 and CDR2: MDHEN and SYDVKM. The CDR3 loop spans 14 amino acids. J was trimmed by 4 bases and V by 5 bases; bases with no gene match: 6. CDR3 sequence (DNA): TGTGCCAGCAGTCCGGGACAGGGTCGGTACGAGCAGTACTTC. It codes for CASSPGQGRYEQYF.

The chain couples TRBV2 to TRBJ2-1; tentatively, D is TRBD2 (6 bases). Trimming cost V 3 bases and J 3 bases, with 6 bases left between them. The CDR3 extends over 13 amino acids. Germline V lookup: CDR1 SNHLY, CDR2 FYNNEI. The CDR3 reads CASSEGGYNEQFF. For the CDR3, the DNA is TGTGCCAGCAGTGAGGGGGGCTACAATGAGCAGTTCTTC.

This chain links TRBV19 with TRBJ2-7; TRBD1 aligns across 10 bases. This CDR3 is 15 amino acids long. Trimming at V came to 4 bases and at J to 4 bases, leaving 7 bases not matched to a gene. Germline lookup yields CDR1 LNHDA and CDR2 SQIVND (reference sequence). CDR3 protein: CASSRPGQGTYEQYF. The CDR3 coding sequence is TGTGCCAGTAGTAGACCGGGACAGGGGACGTACGAGCAGTACTTC.

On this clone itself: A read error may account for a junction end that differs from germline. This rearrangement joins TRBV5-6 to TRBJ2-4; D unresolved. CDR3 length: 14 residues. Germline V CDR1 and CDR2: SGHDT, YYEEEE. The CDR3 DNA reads TGTGCCAGCAGCTTGCCAACAGCCACAAACATTCAGTACTTC. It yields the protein CASSLPTATNIQYF.

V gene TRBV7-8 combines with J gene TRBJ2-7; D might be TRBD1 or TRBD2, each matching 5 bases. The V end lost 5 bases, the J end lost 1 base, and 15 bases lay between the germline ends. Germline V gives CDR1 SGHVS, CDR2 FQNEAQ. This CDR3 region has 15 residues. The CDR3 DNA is TGTGCCAGCAGCCCCGTTCTGGGGGAATCCTACGAGCAGTACTTC. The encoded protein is CASSPVLGESYEQYF.

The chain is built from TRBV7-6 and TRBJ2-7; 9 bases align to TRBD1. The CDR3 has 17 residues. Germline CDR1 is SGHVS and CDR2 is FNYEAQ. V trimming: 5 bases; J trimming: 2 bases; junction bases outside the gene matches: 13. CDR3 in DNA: TGTGCCAGCAGCGCAACCTTACAGGGGGCAAGGCCCTACGAGCAGTACTTC. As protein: CASSATLQGARPYEQYF.

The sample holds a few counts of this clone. CDR3 sequence: CASSPQGNSPLHF. The CDR3 DNA sequence: TGTGCCAGCAGCCCTCAGGGAAACTCACCCCTCCACTTT. The V gene is TRBV7-3, the J gene TRBJ1-6; TRBD1 is a possible D gene (5 bases). Germline CDR1 is SGHTA and CDR2 is FQGTGA. This CDR3 is 13 amino acids long. V lost 5 bases and J lost 10, with 12 bases in between.

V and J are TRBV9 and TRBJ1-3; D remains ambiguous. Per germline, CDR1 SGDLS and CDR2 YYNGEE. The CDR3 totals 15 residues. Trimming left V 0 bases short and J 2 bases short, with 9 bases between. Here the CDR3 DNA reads TGTGCCAGCAGCGTAGGAAGGGAAGCTGGAAACACCATATATTTT. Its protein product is CASSVGREAGNTIYF.

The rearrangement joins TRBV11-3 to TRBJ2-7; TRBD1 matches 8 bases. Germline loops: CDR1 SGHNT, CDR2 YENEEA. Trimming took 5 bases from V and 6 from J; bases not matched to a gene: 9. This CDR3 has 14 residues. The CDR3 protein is CASSLDRGKGEQYF. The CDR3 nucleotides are TGTGCCAGCAGCCTTGACAGGGGAAAGGGCGAGCAGTACTTC.

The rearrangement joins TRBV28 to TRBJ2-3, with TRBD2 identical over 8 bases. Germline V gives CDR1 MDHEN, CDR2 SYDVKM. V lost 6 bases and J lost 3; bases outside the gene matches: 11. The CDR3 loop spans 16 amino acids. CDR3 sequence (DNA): TGTGCCAGCAGACCTCTGGGGCGGGGGGCAACAGATACGCAGTATTTT. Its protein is CASRPLGRGATDTQYF.

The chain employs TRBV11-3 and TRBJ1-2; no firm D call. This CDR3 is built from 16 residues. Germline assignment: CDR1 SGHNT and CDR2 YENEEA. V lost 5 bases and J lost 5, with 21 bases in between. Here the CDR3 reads CASSPRPGVGAYGYTF. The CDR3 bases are TGTGCCAGCAGCCCTAGACCTGGGGTGGGAGCGTATGGCTACACCTTC.

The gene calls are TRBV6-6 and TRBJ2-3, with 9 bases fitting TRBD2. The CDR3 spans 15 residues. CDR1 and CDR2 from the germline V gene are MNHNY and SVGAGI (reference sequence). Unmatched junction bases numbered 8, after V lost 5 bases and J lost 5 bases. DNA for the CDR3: TGTGCCAGCAGTACCCGGGGACTAGCCGGAGATACGCAGTATTTT. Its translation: CASSTRGLAGDTQYF.

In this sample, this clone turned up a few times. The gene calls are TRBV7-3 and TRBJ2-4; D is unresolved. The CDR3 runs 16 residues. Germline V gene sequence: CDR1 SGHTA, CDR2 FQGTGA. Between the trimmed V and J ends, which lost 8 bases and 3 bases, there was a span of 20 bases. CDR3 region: CASGLQVAYGKNIQYF. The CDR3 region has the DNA TGTGCCAGCGGCCTGCAGGTCGCTTATGGCAAAAACATTCAGTACTTC.

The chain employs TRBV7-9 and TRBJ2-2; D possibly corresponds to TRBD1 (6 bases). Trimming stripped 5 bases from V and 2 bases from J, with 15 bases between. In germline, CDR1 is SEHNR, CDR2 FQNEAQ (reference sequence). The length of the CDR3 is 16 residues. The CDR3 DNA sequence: TGTGCCAGCAGCGCATCGCGCAGGGGTAACACCGGGGAGCTGTTTTTT. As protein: CASSASRRGNTGELFF.

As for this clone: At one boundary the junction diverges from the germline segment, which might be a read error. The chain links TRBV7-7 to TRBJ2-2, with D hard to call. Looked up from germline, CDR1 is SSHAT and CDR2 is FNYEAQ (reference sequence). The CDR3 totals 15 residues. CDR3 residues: CASTNRADSTGELFF. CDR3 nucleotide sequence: TGTGCTAGCACGAACCGGGCCGACTCTACCGGGGAGCTGTTTTTT. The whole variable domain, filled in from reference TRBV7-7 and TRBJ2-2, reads GAGVSQSPRYKVTKRGQDVTLRCDPISSHATLYWYQQALGQGPEFLTYFNYEAQPDKSGLPSDRFSAERPEGSISTLTIQRTEQRDSAMYRCASTNRADSTGELFFGEGSRLTVL.

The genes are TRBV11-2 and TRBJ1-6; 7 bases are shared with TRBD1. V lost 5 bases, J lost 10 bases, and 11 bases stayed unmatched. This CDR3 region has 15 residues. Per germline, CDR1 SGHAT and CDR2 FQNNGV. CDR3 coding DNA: TGTGCCAGCAGCCCGACCGGACAGGCGGCCTCACCCCTCCACTTT. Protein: CASSPTGQAASPLHF.

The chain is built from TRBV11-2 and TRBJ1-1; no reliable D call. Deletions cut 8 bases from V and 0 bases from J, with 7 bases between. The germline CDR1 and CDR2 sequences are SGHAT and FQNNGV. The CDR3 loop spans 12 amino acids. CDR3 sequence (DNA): TGTGCCAGCGGCAGCATGAACACTGAAGCTTTCTTT. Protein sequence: CASGSMNTEAFF.

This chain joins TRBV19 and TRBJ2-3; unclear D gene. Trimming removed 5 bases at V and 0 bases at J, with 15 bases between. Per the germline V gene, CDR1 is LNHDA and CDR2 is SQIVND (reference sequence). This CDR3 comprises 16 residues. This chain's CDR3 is CASSRYRADSTDTQYF. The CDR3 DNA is TGTGCCAGTAGTCGCTATCGAGCAGATAGCACAGATACGCAGTATTTT.

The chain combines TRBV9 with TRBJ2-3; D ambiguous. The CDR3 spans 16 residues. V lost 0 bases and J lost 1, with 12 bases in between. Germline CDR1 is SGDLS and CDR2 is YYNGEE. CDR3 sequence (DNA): TGTGCCAGCAGCGTAGGATGGACGTTGGGCACAGATACGCAGTATTTT. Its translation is CASSVGWTLGTDTQYF.

The CDR3 sequence: CASSQRGLRTGTSGDNEQFF. The CDR3 DNA is TGCGCCAGCAGCCAGAGGGGACTTCGAACCGGGACTAGCGGGGACAATGAGCAGTTCTTC. The chain has TRBV4-1 and TRBJ2-1; 13 bases fit TRBD2. V shed 3 bases and J 5 bases; nucleotides not matched to a gene: 16. The germline gives CDR1 MGHRA, CDR2 YSYEKL. This CDR3 has 20 residues.